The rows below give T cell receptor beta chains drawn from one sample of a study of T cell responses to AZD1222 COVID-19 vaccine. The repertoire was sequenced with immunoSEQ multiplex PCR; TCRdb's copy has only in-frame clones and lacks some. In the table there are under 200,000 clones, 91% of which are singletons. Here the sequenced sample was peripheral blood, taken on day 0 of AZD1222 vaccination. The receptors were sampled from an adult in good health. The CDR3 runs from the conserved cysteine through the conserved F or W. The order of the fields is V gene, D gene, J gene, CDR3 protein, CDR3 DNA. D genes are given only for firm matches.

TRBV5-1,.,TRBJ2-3,CASRASGIDTQYF,TGCGCCAGCAGGGCATCAGGAATAGATACGCAGTATTTT
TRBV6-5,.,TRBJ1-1,CASSRPGSAEAFF,TGTGCCAGCAGCCGACCGGGGAGCGCTGAAGCTTTCTTT
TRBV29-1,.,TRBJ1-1,CSVHFGKNTEAFF,TGCAGCGTCCACTTTGGCAAGAACACTGAAGCTTTCTTT
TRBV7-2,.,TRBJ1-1,CASSFIAGKGEAFF,TGTGCCAGCAGCTTTATCGCGGGGAAGGGTGAAGCTTTCTTT
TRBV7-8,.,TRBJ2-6,CASSWAPRSGANVLTF,TGTGCCAGCAGCTGGGCCCCTCGCTCTGGGGCCAACGTCCTGACTTTC
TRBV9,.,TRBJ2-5,CASSVDHRVRETQYF,TGTGCCAGCAGCGTAGATCACAGGGTACGAGAGACCCAGTACTTC
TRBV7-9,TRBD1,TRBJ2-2,CASSPLTGTGELFF,TGTGCCAGCAGCCCTTTGACAGGGACCGGGGAGCTGTTTTTT
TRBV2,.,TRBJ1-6,CASTDGFVYNSPLHF,TGTGCCAGCACTGACGGATTCGTCTATAATTCACCCCTCCACTTT
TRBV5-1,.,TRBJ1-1,CASSSEHQGTTEAFF,TGCGCCAGCAGCTCCGAGCACCAGGGTACCACTGAAGCTTTCTTT
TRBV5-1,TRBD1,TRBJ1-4,CASSSGTGYEKLFF,TGCGCCAGCAGCTCCGGGACAGGGTATGAAAAACTGTTTTTT